A selection of T cell receptor beta chains follows, all from one sample in a study of cytomegalovirus exposure and HLA in healthy donors. Profiled with immunoSEQ multiplex PCR; TCRdb holds only in-frame clones, not every one. The sample table includes about 200,000 clones. The specimen sequenced was PBMCs. All receptors come from a woman in her thirties in good health and CMV-seropositive. Each CDR3 is given with its conserved first and last residue. A D gene is named only where the DNA matches it firmly.

j_gene,v_gene,d_gene,CDR3nt,CDR3aa
TRBJ2-7,TRBV6-5,TRBD1,TGTGCCAGCAGCCGGGACAGATCCTACGAGCAGTACTTC,CASSRDRSYEQYF
TRBJ1-1,TRBV27,.,TGTGCCAGCAGTTTCTCGGGTTACACTGAAGCTTTCTTT,CASSFSGYTEAFF
TRBJ1-2,TRBV18,.,TGTGCCAGCACCACGGGGGGCTATGGCTACACCTTC,CASTTGGYGYTF
TRBJ1-2,TRBV6-1,.,TGTGCCAGCAGTGAGGGGCCTCACCGGTCTAACTATGGCTACACCTTC,CASSEGPHRSNYGYTF
TRBJ2-7,TRBV9,TRBD1,TGTGCCAGCAGCGTAGGAGGGGGCGAGCCCTACGAGCAGTACTTC,CASSVGGGEPYEQYF
TRBJ1-3,TRBV6-1,TRBD1,TGTGCCAGCAGGCCGGGACAGAGCTCTGGAAACACCATATATTTT,CASRPGQSSGNTIYF
TRBJ1-6,TRBV10-2,TRBD1,TGCGCCAGCAGTGAGGACAGGGGGTCTTCCTCCAACTCACCCCTCCACTTT,CASSEDRGSSSNSPLHF
TRBJ1-1,TRBV7-2,.,TGTGCCAGCAGCTTAAGGAAGGGGATGAACACTGAAGCTTTCTTT,CASSLRKGMNTEAFF
TRBJ2-7,TRBV7-9,TRBD1,TGTGCCAGCAGTTTCCGGGACAGGGGGCCTACCTACGAGCAGTACTTC,CASSFRDRGPTYEQYF
TRBJ2-3,TRBV5-1,TRBD1,TGCGCCAGCAGCTTGGACAGGGGGTCGAGCACAGATACGCAGTATTTT,CASSLDRGSSTDTQYF
TRBJ1-2,TRBV10-3,TRBD1,TGTGCCATCAGACTACCAGGGGGAACCGTCTATGGCTACACCTTC,CAIRLPGGTVYGYTF
TRBJ1-2,TRBV25-1,TRBD1,TGTGCCAGCAGAGATACAGGGGGAAATGGCTACACCTTC,CASRDTGGNGYTF
TRBJ1-2,TRBV2,.,TGTGCCAGCAGCCCGGGTCCTCCGGCTACCAACTATGGCTACACCTTC,CASSPGPPATNYGYTF
TRBJ2-2,TRBV5-1,.,TGCGCCAGCAGCCCTGGACTATCGAACACCGGGGAGCTGTTTTTT,CASSPGLSNTGELFF
TRBJ1-1,TRBV5-1,.,TGCGCCAGCAGCCCTATAGGGGCGGACACTGAAGCTTTCTTT,CASSPIGADTEAFF
TRBJ2-1,TRBV28,.,TGTGCCAGCAGTCCTCACGAGAGCTCCTACAATGAGCAGTTCTTC,CASSPHESSYNEQFF
TRBJ2-7,TRBV7-2,TRBD1,TGTGCCAGCAGCTTACAGGGGGACTCCTACGAGCAGTACTTC,CASSLQGDSYEQYF
TRBJ1-4,TRBV5-1,TRBD1,TGCGCCAGCAGCTTACAGGGGGCGGAGGAAAAACTGTTTTTT,CASSLQGAEEKLFF
TRBJ1-1,TRBV11-3,.,TGTGCCAGCAGCCCCGGACAGAACACTGAAGCTTTCTTT,CASSPGQNTEAFF
TRBJ1-1,TRBV5-4,TRBD1,TGTGCCAGCAGCTTGGGACAGGGTAAGGGAGTAACTGAAGCTTTCTTT,CASSLGQGKGVTEAFF
TRBJ2-7,TRBV7-9,.,TGTGCCAGCAGCTTAGCGGGCTTCTACGAGCAGTACTTC,CASSLAGFYEQYF
TRBJ1-3,TRBV4-3,.,TGCGCCAGCAGCCAAGAGCCTTTCAGTAACTCTGGAAACACCATATATTTT,CASSQEPFSNSGNTIYF
TRBJ2-4,TRBV19,.,TGTGCCGCCTCCGAGGAAGCCAAAAACATTCAGTACTTC,CAASEEAKNIQYF
TRBJ2-3,TRBV29-1,TRBD2,TGCAGCGTTGTTGGACTAGCGGGAGTCGGGAGCGGAGATACGCAGTATTTT,CSVVGLAGVGSGDTQYF
TRBJ1-2,TRBV7-2,.,TGTGCCAGCAGCCGAGACAGGTGGGGGCATGGCCACACCTTC,CASSRDRWGHGHTF
TRBJ1-1,TRBV9,TRBD1,TGTGCCAGCAGCGCCGGACAGGGTTCTGCTGAAGCTTTCTTT,CASSAGQGSAEAFF
TRBJ2-3,TRBV29-1,.,TGCAGCGTTGCCGGGATTCCAGATACGCAGTATTTT,CSVAGIPDTQYF
TRBJ1-1,TRBV7-6,TRBD1,TGTGCCAGCAGCTCGGACAGGGGGTTTGAGCTGGACACTGAAGCTTTCTTT,CASSSDRGFELDTEAFF
TRBJ2-1,TRBV10-2,TRBD2,TGCGCCAGCAGTCTCCTAGCGGGGGTTTACAATGAGCAGTTCTTC,CASSLLAGVYNEQFF
TRBJ2-1,TRBV19,TRBD1,TGTGCCAGTAGTAGGTCCCCCGGGACAGGGGGTTACAATGAGCAGTTCTTC,CASSRSPGTGGYNEQFF
TRBJ2-1,TRBV6-5,TRBD2,TGTGCCAGCAGTTTCGTTAGCGGGTTCCACAATGAGCAGTTCTTC,CASSFVSGFHNEQFF
TRBJ1-5,TRBV28,TRBD1,TGTGCCAGCGGGGACAGGGGAGTTTTTCAGCCCCAGCATTTT,CASGDRGVFQPQHF
TRBJ2-5,TRBV6-6,TRBD2,TGTGCCAGCAGTTTCGGACTAGCGGGGGTCCAAGAGACCCAGTACTTC,CASSFGLAGVQETQYF
TRBJ2-1,TRBV7-2,.,TGTGCCAGCAGCTTAGCAAGGGGTTCCTACAATGAGCAGTTCTTC,CASSLARGSYNEQFF
TRBJ2-7,TRBV10-2,.,TGCGCCAGCAGTGAAGGTCTAGGCCCGTACGAGCAGTACTTC,CASSEGLGPYEQYF
TRBJ2-1,TRBV27,.,TGTGCCAGCAGTTTATCCCGAGGCACCTACAATGAGCAGTTCTTC,CASSLSRGTYNEQFF
TRBJ1-1,TRBV15,TRBD1,TGTGCCACCAGCAGATTTCCGGGACAGGGGAACACTGAAGCTTTCTTT,CATSRFPGQGNTEAFF
TRBJ2-7,TRBV11-2,TRBD2,TGTGCCAGCAGCTTAGATGCCGGCGGACTAGCGGGGGGGAGGACCTACGAGCAGTACTTC,CASSLDAGGLAGGRTYEQYF
TRBJ2-5,TRBV30,.,TGTGCCTGGAGTGTCCAGCGGTTTGGGAAGCAGTACTTC,CAWSVQRFGKQYF
TRBJ1-1,TRBV28,.,TGTGCCAGCAGTTTAATTTCGGCCGGGAAGAACACTGAAGCTTTCTTT,CASSLISAGKNTEAFF
TRBJ2-2,TRBV30,TRBD2,TGTGCCTGGAGTCGCGGGGGGCTCGAAAGCGGGGAGCTGTTTTTT,CAWSRGGLESGELFF
TRBJ2-7,TRBV4-2,TRBD2,TGTGCCAGCAGCCAAGCCTCGACTAGCGGGAGCTACGAGCAGTACTTC,CASSQASTSGSYEQYF
TRBJ1-2,TRBV4-1,.,TGCGCCAGCAGCCTGGGGGACACCGACTATGGCTACACCTTC,CASSLGDTDYGYTF
TRBJ2-7,TRBV11-3,TRBD1,TGTGCCAGCAGCACAGGGGGAATGAACGAGCAGTACTTC,CASSTGGMNEQYF
TRBJ2-7,TRBV29-1,.,TGCAGCGCCCGGGACGGGAGCTCCTACGAGCAGTACTTC,CSARDGSSYEQYF
TRBJ2-5,TRBV30,.,TGTGCCTGGAGTGTAGCGCTAGCCTTACGGGAGACCCAGTACTTC,CAWSVALALRETQYF
TRBJ2-5,TRBV15,.,TGTGCCACCAGCAGGAATATCGGGACCCAGTACTTC,CATSRNIGTQYF
TRBJ1-2,TRBV15,TRBD1,TGTGCCACCAGCAGTGCTTCAGGGGGTGCCTATGGCTACACCTTC,CATSSASGGAYGYTF
TRBJ2-3,TRBV11-2,.,TGTGCCAGCAGCTCTACGACAGATACGCAGTATTTT,CASSSTTDTQYF
TRBJ1-2,TRBV29-1,.,TGCAGCGTGGCCGATGATCGGGAGGGCTACACCTTC,CSVADDREGYTF
TRBJ2-2,TRBV4-1,TRBD1,TGCGCCAGCAGCCAAGTGGGACAGATCACCGGGGAGCTGTTTTTT,CASSQVGQITGELFF
TRBJ1-1,TRBV11-2,.,TGTGCCAGCAGCTTAGCAGGGGCCGCAACTGCTTTCTTT,CASSLAGAATAFF
TRBJ1-2,TRBV6-1,TRBD1,TGTGCCAGCAGTGAATATACAGGGGTGAGCTATGGCTACACCTTC,CASSEYTGVSYGYTF
TRBJ2-3,TRBV28,.,TGTGCCAGCAGCGAGAGAGTCACAGATACGCAGTATTTT,CASSERVTDTQYF
TRBJ1-1,TRBV19,.,TGTGCCAGTAGGAGGGACACGCGAACGAACACTGAAGCTTTCTTT,CASRRDTRTNTEAFF